This T cell receptor beta chain was sequenced during a study of a mutant IDH1 vaccine in newly diagnosed glioma. The wider study: Treated patients, averaging 40.4 years, were 62.5% male and about 40% female. Those enrolled had earlier been treated with radiotherapy, temozolomide, or both, mostly both.

As concerns this clone: Its target is not known.

Clones were read by immunoSEQ multiplex PCR, and TCRdb kept only the in-frame ones, dropping some. The table lists about 98,000 clones, approximately 90% of them singletons, with less than 0.65% in the top ten. The study's findings and limits: Across multiple MHC alleles, around 92% of patients had vaccine-induced responses. Pseudoprogression appears to have had no connection to changes in top peripheral T cell clonotypes.

Regarding time point: baseline, week 1 (first vaccination visit). Treatment of the sample: pre-vaccination baseline after standard-of-care therapy. This sequence was found in a woman aged 50 to 60 with glioma. The material sequenced was PBMCs, taken from a glioma patient treated with radiotherapy, temozolomide or both.

The CDR3 DNA follows: TGTGCCAGCAGCGTTGCCCTCTTCACCGGGGAGCTGTTTTTT. Translated: CASSVALFTGELFF. The chain recombines TRBV9 with TRBJ2-2, with D hard to call. Trimming stripped 2 bases from V and 4 bases from J, with 9 bases between. The CDR3 runs 14 residues. Germline CDR1 reads SGDLS; CDR2 reads YYNGEE.